This paragraph covers one TCR beta chain sequence. As yet, its antigen is unknown. There are 16 residues in the CDR3. From germline, CDR1 is MGHRA and CDR2 YSYEKL. Deletions cut 1 base from V and 1 base from J, with 13 bases between. This sample is part of a study of cytomegalovirus exposure and HLA in healthy donors. Study-wide results and limits: Listed as cytomegalovirus-associated were around 160 TCR beta chains. Among TCR beta chains of equal frequency, HLA-associated ones were more clonally expanded in a later analysis.

Primers included in the PCR were 60 Vbeta and 13 Jbeta primers. Measured with immunoSEQ multiplex PCR; TCRdb has only the in-frame clones, and not every one. The data contain roughly 140,000 clones, 80% of them singletons. The sequence was collected from a man under 40 in good health and CMV-seronegative. The chain is built from TRBV4-1 and TRBJ1-1; D possibly corresponds to TRBD1 (5 bases). Sequenced material: PBMCs. The DNA of the CDR3 is TGCGCCAGCAGCCAAGTTGGGGCAGATCCGAACACTGAAGCTTTCTTT. Translated: CASSQVGADPNTEAFF.